This TCR beta chain stems from a study of T-cell memory formation after mild COVID-19. At the level of the study: TCR clusters largely stayed donor specific. Study-wide results and caveats: The finding that pre-infection memory included some responding clones suggested that cross-reactive memory joined.

Trimming took 6 bases from V and 2 from J, leaving 5 bases between them. This CDR3 region has 12 residues. Libraries for TCRalpha and TCRbeta carried sample barcodes and unique molecular identifiers via 5'RACE. TCRdb analysed the 5' RACE reads with MiXCR anew, one entry per CDR3 protein. The data show about 340,000 distinct CDR3 sequences, over 10% seen once. Note on this clonotype: Antigen specificity is unknown.

The sequence was obtained from a man in his late teens or twenties who had mild COVID-19 (a few samples of this study predate the infection). Cell type and time point are not known. Material: PBMCs or a T cell subset sorted from them (not recorded which). The chain combines TRBV12-3 or TRBV12-4 with TRBJ1-3; D remains unclear. As DNA, the CDR3 is TGTGCCAGCAGCTACGCTGGAAACACCATATATTTT. Translating it yields CASSYAGNTIYF.